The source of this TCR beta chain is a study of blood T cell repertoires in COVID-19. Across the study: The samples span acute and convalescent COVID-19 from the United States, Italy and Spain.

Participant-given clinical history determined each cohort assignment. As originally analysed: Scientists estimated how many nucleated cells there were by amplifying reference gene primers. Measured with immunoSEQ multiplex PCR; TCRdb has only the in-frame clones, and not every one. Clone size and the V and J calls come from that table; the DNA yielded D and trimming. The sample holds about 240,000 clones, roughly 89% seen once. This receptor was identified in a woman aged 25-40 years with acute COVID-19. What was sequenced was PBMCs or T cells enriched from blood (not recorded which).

CDR3 nucleotide sequence: TGTGCCAGCAGCTCCCTCGGAGGGGAGGAGCAGTACTTC. Translated, it gives CASSSLGGEEQYF. This chain links TRBV7-9 with TRBJ2-7, with a possible D match to TRBD2 (6 bases). This CDR3 comprises 13 residues. Germline lookup yields CDR1 SEHNR and CDR2 FQNEAQ (reference sequence). V was trimmed by 4 bases and J by 7 bases, leaving 14 bases between them.